The 21 T cell receptor beta chains given below trace back to one sample, sequenced in a study of neoadjuvant anti-PD-1 for oral cavity cancer (dated by TCRdb to about 2021). Library prep was done by the immunoSEQ multiplex PCR assay. Held by TCRdb, this immuneACCESS table contains in-frame sequences only and omits some clones. Under half of the omission traces to an unresolved V gene where checked; the cause of the rest is unknown. Counted in this sample were over 11,000 clones; 75% of them appeared once. The top ten clonotypes cover 2.2% of the sample. What the time point label conveys for this sample: after neoadjuvant nivolumab, at surgical resection. Sequencing was performed on PBMCs, taken after nivolumab (anti-PD-1) treatment. These receptors were obtained from a person aged 35 to 85 with oral cavity squamous cell carcinoma.

The chain uses TRBV7-9 and TRBJ2-3; D remains unclear. CDR1 is SEHNR, CDR2 FQNEAQ, per germline (reference sequence). The CDR3 is 12 residues long. Deletions cut 5 bases from V and 2 bases from J, with 5 bases between. The CDR3, as DNA: TGTGCCAGCAGCCCAGACACAGATACGCAGTATTTT. Protein sequence: CASSPDTDTQYF.

The chain employs TRBV7-9 and TRBJ2-7, with 13 bases that match TRBD2. V shed 3 bases, J shed 5 bases, and the junction held 1 base outside the gene matches. The V gene's germline CDR1 is SEHNR and CDR2 FQNEAQ (reference sequence). This CDR3 is 14 amino acids long. Here the CDR3 DNA reads TGTGCCAGCAGCTTCGGGACTAGCGGGGACGAGCAGTACTTC. Its translation is CASSFGTSGDEQYF.

The V and J genes are TRBV6-5 and TRBJ2-7; 7 nucleotides agree with TRBD1. CDR1 is MNHEY and CDR2 is SVGAGI in the germline V gene. The ends lost 7 bases at V and 2 bases at J; junction bases unmatched: 5. This CDR3 contains 13 residues. CDR3 nucleotide sequence: TGTGCCAGCAAGGGGCAGGGGGCCTACGAGCAGTACTTC. This encodes CASKGQGAYEQYF.

This clone was observed a few times. The chain recombines TRBV2 with TRBJ1-5; TRBD1 is a possible D gene (6 bases). CDR1 is SNHLY, CDR2 FYNNEI, per germline. Between the trimmed V and J ends, which lost 7 bases and 6 bases, there was a span of 16 bases. This CDR3 comprises 14 residues. Written as DNA, the CDR3 is TGTGCCAGCATGGGGGCAGGGTCGGGTCAGCCCCAGCATTTT. It specifies CASMGAGSGQPQHF.

The rearrangement joins TRBV6-1 to TRBJ2-7; TRBD1 matches 7 bases. The CDR3 loop spans 13 amino acids. CDR1 and CDR2 (germline): MNHNS, SASEGT. V gave up 10 bases and J gave up 3 bases; unmatched junction bases: 9. The CDR3 is CATYDRAGYEQYF. The DNA of the CDR3 is TGTGCCACCTATGACAGGGCGGGCTACGAGCAGTACTTC.

The chain uses TRBV6-7 and TRBJ1-4; D gene uncertain. TRBV6-7 is recorded as an ORF, its role being uncertain. V lost 11 bases and J 11 bases, leaving 6 bases between the germline ends. The CDR3 length is 8 residues. The chain's CDR3 is CARGKLFF. CDR3 in DNA: TGTGCCCGAGGGAAACTGTTTTTT.

The chain combines TRBV6-6 with TRBJ2-7; 9 bases match TRBD1. CDR1 is MNHNY and CDR2 is SVGAGI in the germline V gene (reference sequence). V trimming: 7 bases; J trimming: 4 bases; junction bases outside the gene matches: 8. The CDR3 spans 14 residues. CDR3 DNA sequence: TGTGCCAGCAAGATCTCCGGGACAGGGTACGAGCAGTACTTC. Its protein product is CASKISGTGYEQYF.

CDR3 nucleotides: TGTGCCAGCAGGGAGCAGGGGTTCGGCTACACCTTC. Its protein is CASREQGFGYTF. This chain links TRBV5-5 with TRBJ1-2; tentative D call: TRBD1 (6 bases). From germline, CDR1 is SGHKS and CDR2 YYEKEE (reference sequence). The CDR3 contains 12 residues. V was clipped by 5 bases and J by 8 bases, with 13 bases between them. The complete variable domain, with remaining parts taken from reference TRBV5-5 and TRBJ1-2, reads DAGVTQSPTHLIKTRGQQVTLRCSPISGHKSVSWYQQVLGQGPQFIFQYYEKEERGRGNFPDRFSARQFPNYSSELNVNALLLGDSALYLCASREQGFGYTFGSGTRLTVV.

This chain links TRBV19 with TRBJ1-1; D not resolved. This CDR3 is 22 amino acids long. V lost 1 base to trimming and J lost 0 bases, with 30 bases between them. Germline values: CDR1 LNHDA, CDR2 SQIVND (reference sequence). Here the CDR3 DNA reads TGTGCCAGTAGTATAGGAATCCGGCAGCTAGCTTCCAATTTGAACATGAACACTGAAGCTTTCTTT. Translating it yields CASSIGIRQLASNLNMNTEAFF.

The chain carries TRBV5-4 and TRBJ2-5; possibly TRBD1 for D (5 bases). Germline CDR1 is SGHNT and CDR2 is YYREEE (reference sequence). V lost 4 bases and J 0 bases, leaving 10 bases between the germline ends. This CDR3 has 14 amino acids. The CDR3 DNA reads TGTGCCAGCAGCCATTGGACAAACCAAGAGACCCAGTACTTC. Translated, it gives CASSHWTNQETQYF.

This rearrangement joins TRBV10-3 to TRBJ1-5, with 10 bases lining up with TRBD1. Germline CDR1 and CDR2: ENHRY and SYGVKD. V gave up 8 bases and J gave up 7 bases; unmatched junction bases: 2. CDR3 length equals 12 residues. The CDR3 DNA sequence: TGTGCCATCCGGGACAGGGGACAGCCCCAGCATTTT. It encodes CAIRDRGQPQHF.

The chain joins TRBV5-1 to TRBJ2-1; 9 bases line up with TRBD2. The CDR3 loop spans 16 amino acids. Unmatched junction bases numbered 7, after V lost 4 bases and J lost 2 bases. The germline V gene has CDR1 SGHRS and CDR2 YFSETQ. The CDR3 DNA is TGCGCCAGCAGCGACGTAAGACTAGCGGCCTACAATGAGCAGTTCTTC. It encodes CASSDVRLAAYNEQFF.

The genes are TRBV11-2 and TRBJ1-2, with D tentatively TRBD1 (6 bases). The germline CDR1 and CDR2 sequences are SGHAT and FQNNGV. This CDR3 is 15 amino acids long. Trimming left V 5 bases short and J 3 bases short, with 16 bases between. The CDR3 bases are TGTGCCAGCAGCCTAACGGGGGCGCCTGACTATGGCTACACCTTC. Protein product: CASSLTGAPDYGYTF.

V is TRBV30 and J is TRBJ1-2, with D possibly being TRBD1 (5 bases). Germline V gene sequence: CDR1 GTSNPN, CDR2 SVGIG (reference sequence). CDR3 size: 15 residues. V lost 5 bases and J lost 7, with 23 bases in between. The CDR3 here is CAWARQLGASRGYTF. The CDR3 region has the DNA TGTGCCTGGGCTCGTCAACTCGGGGCCTCGCGTGGCTACACCTTC.

This clone was seen more than once but under ten times. The J gene is TRBJ1-6, the V gene TRBV6-1; D is undetermined. Trimming stripped 6 bases from V and 8 bases from J, with 14 bases between. Germline CDR1 is MNHNS and CDR2 is SASEGT. This CDR3 contains 14 residues. CDR3 residues: CASRATVRDSPLHF. The DNA for the CDR3 is TGTGCCAGCAGAGCGACGGTCCGGGATTCACCCCTCCACTTT.

CDR3 residues: CASSLVGSDTQYF. DNA for the CDR3: TGTGCCAGCAGCTTGGTGGGGTCAGATACGCAGTATTTT. This chain joins TRBV5-6 and TRBJ2-3; unclear D gene. CDR1 SGHDT and CDR2 YYEEEE come from the germline V gene. V dropped 0 bases and J dropped 4 bases, with 6 bases sitting between them. The CDR3 is 13 residues long.

The chain uses TRBV5-1 and TRBJ1-1; D is ambiguous. V gave up 4 bases and J gave up 2 bases, with 9 bases separating them. The germline gives CDR1 SGHRS, CDR2 YFSETQ. This CDR3 comprises 13 residues. In nucleotides, the CDR3 is TGCGCCAGCAGCCCGCTAGGTAACACTGAAGCTTTCTTT. This codes for CASSPLGNTEAFF. The whole variable domain, remainder taken from reference TRBV5-1 and TRBJ1-1, is KAGVTQTPRYLIKTRGQQVTLSCSPISGHRSVSWYQQTPGQGLQFLFEYFSETQRNKGNFPGRFSGRQFSNSRSEMNVSTLELGDSALYLCASSPLGNTEAFFGQGTRLTVV.

V gene TRBV19 combines with J gene TRBJ1-4, with TRBD1 matching over 7 bases. The CDR3 covers 15 residues. Looked up from germline, CDR1 is LNHDA and CDR2 is SQIVND (reference sequence). The J segment lost 5 bases and the V segment lost 5 bases, leaving 8 bases of the junction unmatched. The CDR3 loop reads CASSSDRARNEKLFF. CDR3 coding DNA: TGTGCCAGTAGTTCCGACAGGGCAAGGAATGAAAAACTGTTTTTT.

This chain uses TRBV7-6 with TRBJ2-7, with 12 bases matching TRBD1. V dropped 1 base and J dropped 7; count of bases not matched to a gene: 5. The CDR3 is 15 amino acids. Germline lookup yields CDR1 SGHVS and CDR2 FNYEAQ. CDR3 in amino acids: CASSLGGQGAVEQYF. DNA of the CDR3: TGTGCCAGCAGCTTAGGGGGACAGGGGGCTGTGGAGCAGTACTTC.

J is TRBJ2-1 and V is TRBV25-1; the D is unclear. Between the trimmed V and J ends, which lost 5 bases and 0 bases, there was a span of 8 bases. From germline, CDR1 is MGHDK and CDR2 SYGVNS. CDR3 length: 14 residues. CDR3: CASSPSGSYNEQFF. The CDR3 coding sequence is TGTGCCAGCAGTCCCTCGGGCTCCTACAATGAGCAGTTCTTC.

The chain combines TRBV6-1 with TRBJ2-1; 10 nucleotides align to TRBD2. The CDR3 extends over 15 amino acids. The trim removed 6 bases at V and 6 bases at J, leaving 8 bases unmatched. Germline V CDR1 and CDR2: MNHNS, SASEGT. CDR3: CASRGLAEGGNEQFF. Here the CDR3 DNA reads TGTGCCAGCAGAGGACTAGCGGAGGGTGGCAATGAGCAGTTCTTC.